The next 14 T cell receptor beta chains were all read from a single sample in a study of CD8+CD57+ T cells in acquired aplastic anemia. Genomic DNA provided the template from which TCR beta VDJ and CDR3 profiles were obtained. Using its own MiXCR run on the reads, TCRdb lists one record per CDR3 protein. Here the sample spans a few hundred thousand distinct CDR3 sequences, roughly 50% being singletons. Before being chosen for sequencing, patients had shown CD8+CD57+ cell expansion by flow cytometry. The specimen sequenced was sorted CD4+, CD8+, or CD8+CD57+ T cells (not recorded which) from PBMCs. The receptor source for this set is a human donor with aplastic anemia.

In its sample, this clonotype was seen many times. This CDR3 reads CAGQTETNTEAFF. Here the CDR3 DNA reads TGTGCCGGACAGACAGAAACGAACACTGAAGCTTTCTTT. The chain uses TRBV2 and TRBJ1-1; D is perhaps TRBD1 (6 bases). Germline V gene data show CDR1 as SNHLY and CDR2 as FYNNEI. The CDR3 has 13 amino acids. The V end lost 11 bases, the J end lost 1 base, and 14 bases lay between the germline ends. The full variable domain, completed using reference TRBV2 and TRBJ1-1, is EPEVTQTPSHQVTQMGQEVILRCVPISNHLYFYWYRQILGQKVEFLVSFYNNEISEKSEIFDDQFSVERPDGSNFTLKIRSTKLEDSAMYFCAGQTETNTEAFFGQGTRLTVV.

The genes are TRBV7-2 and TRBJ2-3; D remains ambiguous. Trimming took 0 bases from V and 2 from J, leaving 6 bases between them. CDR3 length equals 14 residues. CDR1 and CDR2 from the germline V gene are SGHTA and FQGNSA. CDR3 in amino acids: CASSLAEATDTQYF. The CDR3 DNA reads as TGTGCCAGCAGCTTAGCCGAGGCCACAGATACGCAGTATTTT.

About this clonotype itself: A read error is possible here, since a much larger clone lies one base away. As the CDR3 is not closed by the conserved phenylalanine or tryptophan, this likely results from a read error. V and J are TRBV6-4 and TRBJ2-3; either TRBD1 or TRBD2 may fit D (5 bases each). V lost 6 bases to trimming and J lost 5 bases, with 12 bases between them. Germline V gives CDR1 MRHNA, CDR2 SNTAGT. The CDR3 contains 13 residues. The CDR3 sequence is CASSQEGLDTQYL. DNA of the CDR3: TGTGCCAGCAGCCAAGAGGGGTTAGATACGCAGTATCTT.

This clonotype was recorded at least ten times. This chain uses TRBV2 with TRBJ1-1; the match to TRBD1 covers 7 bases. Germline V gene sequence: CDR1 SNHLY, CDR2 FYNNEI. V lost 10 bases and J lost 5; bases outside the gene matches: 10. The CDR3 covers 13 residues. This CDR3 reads CATRAQGVTEAFF. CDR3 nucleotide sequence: TGTGCCACTAGGGCGCAGGGGGTGACTGAAGCTTTCTTT. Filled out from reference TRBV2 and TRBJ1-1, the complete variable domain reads EPEVTQTPSHQVTQMGQEVILRCVPISNHLYFYWYRQILGQKVEFLVSFYNNEISEKSEIFDDQFSVERPDGSNFTLKIRSTKLEDSAMYFCATRAQGVTEAFFGQGTRLTVV.

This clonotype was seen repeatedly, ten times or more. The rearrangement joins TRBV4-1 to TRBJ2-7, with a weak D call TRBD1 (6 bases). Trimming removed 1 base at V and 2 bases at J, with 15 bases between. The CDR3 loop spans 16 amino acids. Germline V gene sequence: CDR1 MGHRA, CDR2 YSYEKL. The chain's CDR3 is CASSQGSRDTTYEQYF. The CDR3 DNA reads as TGCGCCAGCAGCCAAGGTTCCAGGGACACCACCTACGAGCAGTACTTC.

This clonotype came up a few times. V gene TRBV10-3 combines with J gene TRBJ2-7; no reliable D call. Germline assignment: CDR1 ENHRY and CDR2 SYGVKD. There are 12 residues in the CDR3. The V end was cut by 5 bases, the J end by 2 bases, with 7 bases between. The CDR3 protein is CAISPATYEQYF. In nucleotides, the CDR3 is TGTGCCATCAGTCCGGCGACCTACGAGCAGTACTTC.

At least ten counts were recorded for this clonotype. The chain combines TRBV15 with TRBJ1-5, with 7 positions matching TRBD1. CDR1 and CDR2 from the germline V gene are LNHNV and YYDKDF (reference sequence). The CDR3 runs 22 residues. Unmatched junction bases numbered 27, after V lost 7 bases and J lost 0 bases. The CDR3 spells CATKVQGTIPGRFGNSNQPQHF. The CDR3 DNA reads TGTGCCACCAAGGTACAGGGGACAATCCCGGGTAGATTTGGAAATAGCAATCAGCCCCAGCATTTT.

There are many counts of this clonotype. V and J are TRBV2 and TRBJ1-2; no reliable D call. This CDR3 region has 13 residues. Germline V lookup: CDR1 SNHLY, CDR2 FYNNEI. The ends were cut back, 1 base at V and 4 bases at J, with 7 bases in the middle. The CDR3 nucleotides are TGTGCCAGCAGTGAAGAACAGTTCTATGGCTACACCTTC. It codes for CASSEEQFYGYTF.

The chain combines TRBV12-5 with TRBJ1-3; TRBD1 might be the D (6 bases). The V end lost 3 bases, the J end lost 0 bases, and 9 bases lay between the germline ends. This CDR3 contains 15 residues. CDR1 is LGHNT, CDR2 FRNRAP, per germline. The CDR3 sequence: CASGFFRGSGNTIYF. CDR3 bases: TGTGCTAGTGGTTTCTTCAGGGGCTCTGGAAACACCATATATTTT.

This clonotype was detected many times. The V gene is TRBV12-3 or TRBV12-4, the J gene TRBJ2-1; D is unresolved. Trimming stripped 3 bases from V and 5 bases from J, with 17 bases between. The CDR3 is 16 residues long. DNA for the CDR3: TGTGCCAGCAGTTTGGACCGAACTCGACGAGACAATGAGCAGTTCTTC. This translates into CASSLDRTRRDNEQFF.

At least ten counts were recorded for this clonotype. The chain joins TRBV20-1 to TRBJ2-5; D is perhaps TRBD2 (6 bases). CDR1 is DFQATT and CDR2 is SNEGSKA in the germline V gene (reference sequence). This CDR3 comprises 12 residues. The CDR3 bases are TGCGCAACGGGGGACCTCCAAGAGACCCAGTACTTC. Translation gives CATGDLQETQYF.

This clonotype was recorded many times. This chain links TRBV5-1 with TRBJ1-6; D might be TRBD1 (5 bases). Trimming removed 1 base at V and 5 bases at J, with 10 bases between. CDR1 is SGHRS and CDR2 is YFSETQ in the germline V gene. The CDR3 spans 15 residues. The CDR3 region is CASSLNGRDNSPLHF. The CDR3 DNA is TGCGCCAGCAGCTTGAATGGCAGGGATAATTCACCCCTCCACTTT. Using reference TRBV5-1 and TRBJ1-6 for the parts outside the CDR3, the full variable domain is KAGVTQTPRYLIKTRGQQVTLSCSPISGHRSVSWYQQTPGQGLQFLFEYFSETQRNKGNFPGRFSGRQFSNSRSEMNVSTLELGDSALYLCASSLNGRDNSPLHFGNGTRLTVT.

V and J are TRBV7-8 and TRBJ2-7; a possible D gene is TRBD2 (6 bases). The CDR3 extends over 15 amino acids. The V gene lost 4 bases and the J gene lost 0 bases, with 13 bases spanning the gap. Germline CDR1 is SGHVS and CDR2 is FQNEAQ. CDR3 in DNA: TGTGCCAGCAGCTACGCCCGGGGGTTCTCCTACGAGCAGTACTTC. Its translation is CASSYARGFSYEQYF.

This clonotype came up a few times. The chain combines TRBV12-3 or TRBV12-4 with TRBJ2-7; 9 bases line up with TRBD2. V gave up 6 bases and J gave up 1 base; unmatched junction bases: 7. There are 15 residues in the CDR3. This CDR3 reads CASSVTSGSSYEQYF. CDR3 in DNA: TGTGCCAGCAGCGTAACTAGCGGGTCTTCCTACGAGCAGTACTTC.